This T cell receptor (beta chain) was found in a study of blood T cells in healthy people across ages. V trimming: 6 bases; J trimming: 0 bases; junction bases outside the gene matches: 4. Looked up from germline, CDR1 is MNHEY and CDR2 is SVGEGT. The CDR3 contains 14 residues. Study-wide results and caveats: PBMC samples, being unsorted, prevented any conclusive comparison of naive and antigen-experienced cells.

This clonotype was found many times. Its specificity is not known. Sample-barcoded 5' priming and a J-beta primer mix drove a second PCR of about 7 to 11 cycles. MiXCR, run by TCRdb on the 5' RACE reads, gives a single entry per CDR3 protein. The data show over 600,000 distinct CDR3 sequences, around half seen once. The sample taken for sequencing was blood. The chain joins TRBV6-2 or TRBV6-3 to TRBJ2-7; the match to TRBD1 covers 8 bases. The origin of this receptor is a man older than 75 in good health. CDR3 in amino acids: CASSTGGSSYEQYF. The CDR3 bases are TGTGCCAGCAGCACAGGGGGGAGCTCCTACGAGCAGTACTTC.